This T cell receptor beta chain was identified during a study of shared clonotypes between healthy human individuals (dated by TCRdb to 2018 to 2020). General notes on the study: A couple of women and a few men aged 18 to 49 years were included in the cohort. For each donor, three plates each were used for CD4 naive and CD4 memory, two plates were used for CD8 naive, and one plate was used for CD8 memory. To estimate repertoire size and how much clonotypes are shared between individuals, the study performed deep sequencing of blood TCR repertoires from five healthy adults. To increase sequencing depth and limit assay-specific biases, different laboratories used diverse techniques to prepare libraries and sequence TCR repertoires. Each donor's leukapheresis produced roughly between about 0.85 and 10 billion PBMCs.

The donors were healthy, HIV-negative adults who had no recently reported acute infections or vaccinations. Only Caucasian adults living in Nashville, Tennessee, USA were represented among the donors. Magnetic negative selection was used to enrich CD4+ T cells, after which naive cells were positively selected on CD45RA and the negative fraction became the memory subset. Blood was obtained by leukapheresis, after which PBMCs were separated by Ficoll-Histopaque density gradient centrifugation and cryopreserved in liquid nitrogen vapor phase. Purity and quantity of every magnetically sorted T cell population were checked by analytical flow cytometry. Genomic DNA was isolated from each sorted fraction and quantified by UV absorbance on a Nanodrop 2000c. Study-wide conclusions, independent of this receptor: Sampling was restricted to blood, and TCR repertoires in tissue are likely to differ from TCR repertoires in blood. Estimated clonotype richness was generally larger for naive than for memory subsets. The genetic and exposure-history diversity represented was limited by the small number of donors. Clonotypes shared by all four sorted-subset donors showed higher generation probabilities than non-shared clonotypes. Pairwise subsampling indicated that sequencing depth was expected to affect the degree of clonotype sharing among donors. Incomplete sequencing was indicated by rarefaction of sorted-subset datasets, despite the large sequencing depth. When several donors were compared, the shared fraction of clonotypes was around 5% for naive CD4, approximately 3.3% for naive CD8, roughly 2.5% for memory CD4, and around 0.37% for memory CD8.

At the junction V is shortened by 3 bases and J by 7 bases; bases outside the gene matches: 6. CDR1 SGHRS and CDR2 YFSETQ are derived from the germline V gene. Including the terminal cysteine and phenylalanine, the CDR3 comprises 15 residues. Left in the record is the CDR3 DNA by itself, 45 bases read in frame from the first base. Note on this clone: Its antigen is not yet known. No qualities accompany the bases; no much larger clone lies one base away.

Using the deep immunoSEQ assay, multiplex PCR amplified TCR CDR3 regions from genomic DNA. Extracted genomic DNA from each cell subset was distributed evenly across all wells of several immunoSEQ 96-well plates, and each plate was treated as a replicate. For sorted subsets, each replicate PCR was loaded with around 200 ng genomic DNA, equivalent to approximately 33,000 T cell genomes. The purified libraries were quantified using a Qubit 3.0 fluorometer, sized with a Bioanalyzer 2100, and then quantified again using the KAPA Library Quantification kit. A separate single-read 150-cycle Illumina NextSeq 550 flow cell was used to sequence each immunoSEQ 96-well plate. From the authors' description of their analysis: The immunoSEQ output contained only junctional sequences without quality scores, so filtering could not match that applied to full-length reads. Sequences were annotated with PyIR, a Python wrapper for IgBLAST v1.9, using IMGT germline references to assign V/J genes and CDR3. Reads were removed for weak V/J assignments (E-value above 1e-6), missing CDR3, stop codons, out-of-frame junctions, or ambiguous translated residues. A V3J clonotype was defined by an identical inferred V gene, J gene, and CDR3 amino acid sequence. To compute the percentage overlap between repertoires, the number of shared unique clonotypes was divided by the size of the smaller repertoire. RTK rarefaction, the Chao1 estimator, and Recon v2.1 estimates of unobserved clonotypes were used to assess repertoire richness. Generation probabilities were computed with OLGA for all TCRbeta clonotypes obtained by the gDNA method from a handful of donors. TCRdb mirrors the immuneACCESS table, restricted to in-frame sequences. Some clones are absent from its copies; in checked studies, under half trace to an unresolved V gene, and the reason for the others is unknown. V and J calls and clone size are given by that table; D and trimming were obtained from the DNA. A total of approximately 2.1 million clones appear in this sample, approximately 95% of them only once. The top ten constitute under 0.45% of the sample.

The source is a man aged 18 to 29 in good health. Some clones in this sample may be carry-over from other donors' samples. Here the chain combines TRBV5-1 and TRBJ2-2; 10 bases in the middle match TRBD1. Sequenced input: naive CD4+ T cells from PBMCs. Read against the paper, the sample's cell subset or site label means: CD45RA+ positively selected. The nucleotide sequence is TGCGCCAGCAGCTCCCGGACAGGGGGGGTCGGGGAGCTGTTTTTT. It is translated as CASSSRTGGVGELFF.